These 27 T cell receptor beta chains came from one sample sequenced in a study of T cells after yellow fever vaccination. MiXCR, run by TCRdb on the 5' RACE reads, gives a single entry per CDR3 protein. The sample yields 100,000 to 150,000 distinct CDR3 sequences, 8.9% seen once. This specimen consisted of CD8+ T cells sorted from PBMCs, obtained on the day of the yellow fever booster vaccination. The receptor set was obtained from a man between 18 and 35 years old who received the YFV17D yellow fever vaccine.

CDR3 loop: CASSLDQNIQYF. The CDR3 coding sequence is TGTGCCAGCAGCTTAGACCAAAACATTCAGTACTTC. The genes are TRBV7-9 and TRBJ2-4; D gene unclear. CDR3 length: 12 amino acids. The germline V gene encodes CDR1 SEHNR and CDR2 FQNEAQ (reference sequence). Trimming left V 1 base short and J 5 bases short, with 3 bases between.

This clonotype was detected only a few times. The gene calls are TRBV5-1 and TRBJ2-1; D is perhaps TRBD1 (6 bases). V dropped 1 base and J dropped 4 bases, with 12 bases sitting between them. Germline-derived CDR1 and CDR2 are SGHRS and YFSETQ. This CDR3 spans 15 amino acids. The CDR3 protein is CASSLRDNLYNEQFF. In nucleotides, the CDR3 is TGCGCCAGCAGCTTGAGGGACAACCTTTACAATGAGCAGTTCTTC.

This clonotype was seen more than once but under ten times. The CDR3, as DNA: TGTGCCAGTAGTATGTTGGGGAATGCCTACAATGAGCAGTTCTTC. As protein: CASSMLGNAYNEQFF. This chain joins TRBV19 and TRBJ2-1; D is uncertain. This CDR3 contains 15 residues. Germline V CDR1 and CDR2: LNHDA, SQIVND (reference sequence). V was clipped by 3 bases and J by 2 bases, with 11 bases between them.

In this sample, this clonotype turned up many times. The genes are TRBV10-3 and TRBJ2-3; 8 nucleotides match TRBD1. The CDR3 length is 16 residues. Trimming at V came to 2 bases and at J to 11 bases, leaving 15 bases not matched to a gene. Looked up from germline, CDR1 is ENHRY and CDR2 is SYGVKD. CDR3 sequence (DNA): TGTGCCATCAGTGAGCCGACAGGGGTGTCATTGGCACTGCAGTATTTT. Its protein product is CAISEPTGVSLALQYF.

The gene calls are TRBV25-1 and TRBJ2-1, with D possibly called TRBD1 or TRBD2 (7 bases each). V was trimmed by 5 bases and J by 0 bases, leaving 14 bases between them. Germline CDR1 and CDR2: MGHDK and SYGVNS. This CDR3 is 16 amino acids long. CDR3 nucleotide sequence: TGTGCCAGCAGTTCACTCAGGGGGGGCTCCTACAATGAGCAGTTCTTC. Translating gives CASSSLRGGSYNEQFF.

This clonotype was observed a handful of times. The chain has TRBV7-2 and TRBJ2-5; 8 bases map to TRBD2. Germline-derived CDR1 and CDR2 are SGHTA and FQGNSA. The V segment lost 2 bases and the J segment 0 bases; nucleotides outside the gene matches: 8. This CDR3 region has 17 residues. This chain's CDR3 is CASSLTAGSGDQETQYF. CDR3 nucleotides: TGTGCCAGCAGCTTAACGGCGGGTAGCGGGGACCAAGAGACCCAGTACTTC.

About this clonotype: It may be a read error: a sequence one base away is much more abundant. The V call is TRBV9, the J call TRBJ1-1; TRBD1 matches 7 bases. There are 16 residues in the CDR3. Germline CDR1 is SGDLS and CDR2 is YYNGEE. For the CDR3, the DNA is TGTGCCAGCAGCGTAGGGGACAGATTGACGAACTCTGAAGCTTTCTTT. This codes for CASSVGDRLTNSEAFF.

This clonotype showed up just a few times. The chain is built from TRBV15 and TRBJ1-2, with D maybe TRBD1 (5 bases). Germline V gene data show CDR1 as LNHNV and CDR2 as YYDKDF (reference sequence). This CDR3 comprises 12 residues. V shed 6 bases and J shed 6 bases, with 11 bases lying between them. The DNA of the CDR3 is TGTGCCACCAGTGGCAGGGACCATGGCTACACCTTC. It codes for CATSGRDHGYTF.

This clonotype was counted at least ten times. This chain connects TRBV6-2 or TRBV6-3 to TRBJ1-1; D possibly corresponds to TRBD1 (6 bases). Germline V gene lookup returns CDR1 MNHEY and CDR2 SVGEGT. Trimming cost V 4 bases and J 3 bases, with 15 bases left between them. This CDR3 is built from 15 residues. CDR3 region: CASSSPQGLHTEAFF. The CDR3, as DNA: TGTGCCAGCAGTTCCCCACAGGGATTGCACACTGAAGCTTTCTTT.

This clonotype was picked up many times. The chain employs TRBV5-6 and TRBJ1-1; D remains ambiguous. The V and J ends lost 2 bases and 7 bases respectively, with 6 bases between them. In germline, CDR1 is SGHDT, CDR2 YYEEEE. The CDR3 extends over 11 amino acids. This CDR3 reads CASSLRHEAFF. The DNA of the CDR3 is TGTGCCAGCAGCTTAAGGCATGAAGCTTTCTTT.

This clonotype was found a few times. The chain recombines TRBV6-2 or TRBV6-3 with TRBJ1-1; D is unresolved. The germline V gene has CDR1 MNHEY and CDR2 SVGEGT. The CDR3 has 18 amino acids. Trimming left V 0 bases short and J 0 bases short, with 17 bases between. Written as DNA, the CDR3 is TGTGCCAGCAGTTACTCTTATAGTGCCAGCTCCTTGAACACTGAAGCTTTCTTT. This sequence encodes CASSYSYSASSLNTEAFF.

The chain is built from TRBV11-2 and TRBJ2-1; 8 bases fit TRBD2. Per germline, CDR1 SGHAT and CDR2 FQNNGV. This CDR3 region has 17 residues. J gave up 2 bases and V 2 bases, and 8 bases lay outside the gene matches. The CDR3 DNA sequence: TGTGCCAGCAGCTTATACTCCGTACTAGCGGCCTACAATGAGCAGTTCTTC. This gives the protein CASSLYSVLAAYNEQFF.

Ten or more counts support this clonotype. CDR3 nucleotide sequence: TGTGCCAGCAGTGGCGGCTACGAGCAGTACTTC. Protein: CASSGGYEQYF. The chain is built from TRBV25-1 and TRBJ2-7; D call uncertain. The CDR3 contains 11 residues. Germline V gene lookup returns CDR1 MGHDK and CDR2 SYGVNS. Trimming stripped 4 bases from V and 3 bases from J, with 4 bases between.

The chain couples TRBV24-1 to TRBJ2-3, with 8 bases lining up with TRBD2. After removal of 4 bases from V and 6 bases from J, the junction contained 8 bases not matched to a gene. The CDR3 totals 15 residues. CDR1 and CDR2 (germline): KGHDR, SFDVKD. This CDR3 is CATSDLTAGDDTQYF. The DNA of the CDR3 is TGTGCCACCAGTGACCTGACAGCGGGAGACGATACGCAGTATTTT.

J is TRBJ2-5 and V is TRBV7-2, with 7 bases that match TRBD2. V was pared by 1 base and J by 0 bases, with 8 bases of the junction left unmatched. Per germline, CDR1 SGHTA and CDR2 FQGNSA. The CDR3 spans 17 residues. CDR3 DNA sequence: TGTGCCAGCAGCTTAGAAAGGCTACTAGCGTACCAAGAGACCCAGTACTTC. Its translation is CASSLERLLAYQETQYF. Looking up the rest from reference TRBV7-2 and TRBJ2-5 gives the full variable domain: GAGVSQSPSNKVTEKGKDVELRCDPISGHTALYWYRQSLGQGLEFLIYFQGNSAPDKSGLPSDRFSAERTGGSVSTLTIQRTQQEDSAVYLCASSLERLLAYQETQYFGPGTRLLVL.

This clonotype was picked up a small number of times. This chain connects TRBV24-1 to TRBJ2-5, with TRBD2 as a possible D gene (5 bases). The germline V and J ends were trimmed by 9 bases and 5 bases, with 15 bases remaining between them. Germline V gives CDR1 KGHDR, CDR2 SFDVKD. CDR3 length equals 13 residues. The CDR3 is CATRAVGEETQYF. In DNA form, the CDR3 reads TGTGCCACCCGGGCGGTCGGGGAGGAGACCCAGTACTTC.

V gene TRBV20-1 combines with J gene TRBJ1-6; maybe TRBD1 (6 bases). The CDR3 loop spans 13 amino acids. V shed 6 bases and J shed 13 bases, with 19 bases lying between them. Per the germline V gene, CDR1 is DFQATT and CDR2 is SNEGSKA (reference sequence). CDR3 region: CSAEGYGGAPLHF. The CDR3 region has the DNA TGCAGTGCAGAAGGGTATGGGGGCGCGCCCCTCCACTTT.

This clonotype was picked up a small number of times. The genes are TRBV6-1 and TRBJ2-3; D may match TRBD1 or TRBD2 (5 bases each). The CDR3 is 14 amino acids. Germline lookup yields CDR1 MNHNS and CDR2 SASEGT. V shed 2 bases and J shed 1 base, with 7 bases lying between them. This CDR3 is CASSERDRTDTQYF. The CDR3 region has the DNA TGTGCCAGCAGTGAACGGGACCGCACAGATACGCAGTATTTT.

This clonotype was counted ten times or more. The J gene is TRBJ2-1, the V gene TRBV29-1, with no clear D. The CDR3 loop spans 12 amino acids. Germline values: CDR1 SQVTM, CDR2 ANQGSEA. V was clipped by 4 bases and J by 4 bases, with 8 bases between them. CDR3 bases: TGCAGCGTTGTAACTGGATACAATGAGCAGTTCTTC. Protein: CSVVTGYNEQFF.

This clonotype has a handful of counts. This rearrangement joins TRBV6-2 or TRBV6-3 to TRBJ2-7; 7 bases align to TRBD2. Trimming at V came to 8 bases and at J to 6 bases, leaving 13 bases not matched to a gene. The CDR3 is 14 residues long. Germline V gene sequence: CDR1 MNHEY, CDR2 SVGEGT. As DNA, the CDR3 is TGTGCCAGCCGCCGGCTAGCGGATCCCCTCGAGCAGTACGTC. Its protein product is CASRRLADPLEQYV.

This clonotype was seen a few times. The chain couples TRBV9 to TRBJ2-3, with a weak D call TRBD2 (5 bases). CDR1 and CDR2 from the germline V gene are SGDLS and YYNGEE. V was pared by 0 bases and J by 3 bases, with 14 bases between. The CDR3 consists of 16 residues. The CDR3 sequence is CASSVAGRGWTDTQYF. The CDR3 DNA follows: TGTGCCAGCAGCGTAGCTGGACGGGGATGGACAGATACGCAGTATTTT.

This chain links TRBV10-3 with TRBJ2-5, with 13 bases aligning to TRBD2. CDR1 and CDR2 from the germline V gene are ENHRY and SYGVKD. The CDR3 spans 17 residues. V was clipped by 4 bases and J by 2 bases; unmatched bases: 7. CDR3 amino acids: CAISGPTSGGPQETQYF. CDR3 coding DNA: TGTGCCATCAGTGGCCCGACTAGCGGGGGGCCGCAAGAGACCCAGTACTTC.

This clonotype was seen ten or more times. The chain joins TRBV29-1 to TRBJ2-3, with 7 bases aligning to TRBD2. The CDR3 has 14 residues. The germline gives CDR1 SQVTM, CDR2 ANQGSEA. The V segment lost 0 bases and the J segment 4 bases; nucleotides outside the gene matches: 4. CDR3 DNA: TGCAGCGTTGAAGACGCGGGGGAGGCAGATACGCAGTATTTT. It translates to CSVEDAGEADTQYF.

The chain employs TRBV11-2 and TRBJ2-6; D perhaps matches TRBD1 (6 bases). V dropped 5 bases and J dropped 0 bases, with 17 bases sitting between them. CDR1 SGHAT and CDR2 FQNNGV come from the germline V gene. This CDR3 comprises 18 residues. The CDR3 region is CASSPKLQGPSGANVLTF. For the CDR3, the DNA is TGTGCCAGCAGCCCAAAATTACAGGGTCCCTCTGGGGCCAACGTCCTGACTTTC. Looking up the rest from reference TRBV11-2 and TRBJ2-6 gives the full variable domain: EAGVAQSPRYKIIEKRQSVAFWCNPISGHATLYWYQQILGQGPKLLIQFQNNGVVDDSQLPKDRFSAERLKGVDSTLKIQPAKLEDSAVYLCASSPKLQGPSGANVLTFGAGSRLTVL.

CDR3 DNA: TGTGCCAGCAAGCTCCCGAGCTCCTACAATGAGCAGTTCTTC. Protein sequence: CASKLPSSYNEQFF. The gene calls are TRBV6-6 and TRBJ2-1; D call uncertain. This CDR3 has 14 residues. The germline CDR1 and CDR2 sequences are MNHNY and SVGAGI (reference sequence). The V and J ends lost 7 bases and 0 bases respectively, with 10 bases between them.

The CDR3 sequence is CASSFVGRGYNEQFF. The DNA of the CDR3 is TGTGCCAGCAGTTTTGTGGGGAGGGGGTACAATGAGCAGTTCTTC. This sequence joins TRBV12-3 or TRBV12-4 and TRBJ2-1, with TRBD2 as a possible D gene (7 bases). V lost 3 bases and J lost 4, with 13 bases in between. CDR3 length: 15 residues.

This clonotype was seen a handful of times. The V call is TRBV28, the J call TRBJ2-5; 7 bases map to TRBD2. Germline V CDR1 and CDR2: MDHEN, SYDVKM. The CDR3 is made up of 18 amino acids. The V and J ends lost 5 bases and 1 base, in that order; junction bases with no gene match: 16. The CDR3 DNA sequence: TGTGCCAGCAGTCACGACTTACGGGGGGAACCCTTCCAAGAGACCCAGTACTTC. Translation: CASSHDLRGEPFQETQYF.